This TCR beta chain came from a study of cytomegalovirus exposure and HLA in healthy donors. Concerning this clone: The antigen is undetermined.

Study results and limitations: What TCR beta sequences reportedly achieved was accurate prediction of HLA-A and HLA-B alleles in most subjects. HLA alleles were associated with 17,000 or so TCR beta sequences in a later analysis at 0.05 false discovery rate. Rare TCR sequences predominated, though certain public TCRs were found in many donors.

PCR primers comprised 60 Vbeta and 13 Jbeta primers. This table comes from immunoSEQ multiplex PCR, and its TCRdb copy is limited to in-frame clones, with some not included. The sample includes approximately 120,000 clones, 77% of them seen just once. Healthy people donating bone marrow made up the donors. This sequence originates from a woman aged 40 to 49 in good health and CMV-seropositive. Sequencing input: PBMCs.

CDR3 sequence reads: CASSSTSSGETQYF. CDR3 nucleotide sequence: TGTGCCAGCTCTTCGACAAGCTCAGGAGAGACCCAGTACTTC. V is TRBV18 and J is TRBJ2-5; D not resolved. The length of the CDR3 is 14 residues. V was clipped by 6 bases and J by 4 bases, with 15 bases between them. Germline CDR1 and CDR2: KGHSH and LQKENI.